The rows below give T cell receptor beta chains drawn from one sample of a study of blood T cell repertoires in COVID-19. TCRdb's copy holds only in-frame clones and misses some; the assay was immunoSEQ multiplex PCR. The sample has about 110,000 clones, 85% to 90% seen once; the top ten hold about 3.9%. The sequenced material came from peripheral blood. These receptors were obtained from a middle-aged man with acute or convalescent COVID-19. Each CDR3 is given with its conserved first and last residue. D genes are given only for firm matches. Not every row has a clone size; where given, it reads once, few, many or a size class.

j_call: TRBJ2-7
d_call: NA
v_call: TRBV30
clone_size: NA
cdr3_aa: CAFTGIYEQYF
cdr3_nt: TGTGCCTTCACAGGAATCTACGAGCAGTACTTC

j_call: TRBJ2-3
d_call: NA
v_call: TRBV19
clone_size: once
cdr3_aa: CASNWGVTDTQYF
cdr3_nt: TGTGCCAGTAATTGGGGGGTCACAGATACGCAGTATTTT

j_call: TRBJ1-5
d_call: NA
v_call: TRBV7-9
clone_size: few
cdr3_aa: CASSLMGGQPQHF
cdr3_nt: TGTGCCAGCAGCTTAATGGGGGGTCAGCCCCAGCATTTT

j_call: TRBJ1-5
d_call: NA
v_call: TRBV7-2
clone_size: NA
cdr3_aa: CASSLVVDRYSNQPQHF
cdr3_nt: TGTGCCAGCAGCTTAGTTGTCGACAGGTATAGCAATCAGCCCCAGCATTTT

j_call: TRBJ2-5
d_call: TRBD2
v_call: TRBV7-3
clone_size: NA
cdr3_aa: CASSSGGQETQYF
cdr3_nt: TGTGCCAGCAGCTCGGGGGGCCAAGAGACCCAGTACTTC

j_call: TRBJ2-5
d_call: NA
v_call: TRBV7-9
clone_size: NA
cdr3_aa: CASSLALINGGETQYF
cdr3_nt: TGTGCCAGCAGCTTAGCGTTAATCAATGGCGGTGAGACCCAGTACTTC

j_call: TRBJ1-4
d_call: TRBD1
v_call: TRBV11-1
clone_size: NA
cdr3_aa: CASSHDQGADEKLFF
cdr3_nt: TGTGCCAGCAGCCACGATCAGGGGGCTGATGAAAAACTGTTTTTT

j_call: TRBJ1-1
d_call: NA
v_call: TRBV10-3
clone_size: NA
cdr3_aa: CAISKGGLNTEAFF
cdr3_nt: TGTGCCATCAGCAAAGGGGGTCTGAACACTGAAGCTTTCTTT

j_call: TRBJ2-1
d_call: TRBD2
v_call: TRBV20-1
clone_size: NA
cdr3_aa: CSASPSGGDNEQFF
cdr3_nt: TGCAGTGCTAGTCCCAGCGGGGGGGACAATGAGCAGTTCTTC

j_call: TRBJ1-2
d_call: NA
v_call: TRBV5-1
clone_size: NA
cdr3_aa: CASSLSFPGSAYGYTF
cdr3_nt: TGCGCCAGCAGCTTGTCCTTTCCAGGGTCCGCCTATGGCTACACCTTC

j_call: TRBJ1-6
d_call: NA
v_call: TRBV11-2
clone_size: NA
cdr3_aa: CASSLAPLLNSPLHF
cdr3_nt: TGTGCCAGCAGCTTAGCTCCTCTTCTAAATTCACCCCTCCACTTT

j_call: TRBJ2-3
d_call: TRBD2
v_call: TRBV7-7
clone_size: once
cdr3_aa: CASSSGTSGDTDTQYF
cdr3_nt: TGTGCTAGCAGTTCAGGCACTAGCGGGGACACAGATACGCAGTATTTT

j_call: TRBJ1-2
d_call: TRBD1
v_call: TRBV6-2/TRBV6-3
clone_size: NA
cdr3_aa: CASSTGGRGYTF
cdr3_nt: TGTGCCAGCAGTACAGGGGGCAGGGGCTACACCTTC

j_call: TRBJ2-1
d_call: NA
v_call: TRBV19
clone_size: NA
cdr3_aa: CASGGQGGEQFF
cdr3_nt: TGTGCCAGCGGTGGGCAGGGAGGAGAGCAGTTCTTC

j_call: TRBJ1-1
d_call: TRBD1
v_call: TRBV28
clone_size: NA
cdr3_aa: CASLDRGFMNTEAFF
cdr3_nt: TGTGCCAGCTTGGACAGGGGGTTTATGAACACTGAAGCTTTCTTT

j_call: TRBJ2-1
d_call: TRBD2
v_call: TRBV7-8
clone_size: NA
cdr3_aa: CASSLISGDNEQFF
cdr3_nt: TGTGCCAGCAGCTTAATCAGCGGGGACAATGAGCAGTTCTTC

j_call: TRBJ2-1
d_call: TRBD1
v_call: TRBV7-9
clone_size: NA
cdr3_aa: CASSWDSQNNEQFF
cdr3_nt: TGTGCCAGCTCGTGGGACAGCCAAAATAATGAGCAGTTCTTC

j_call: TRBJ2-3
d_call: TRBD2
v_call: TRBV7-6
clone_size: NA
cdr3_aa: CASGSGAGAYSTDTQYF
cdr3_nt: TGTGCCAGCGGGTCCGGGGCGGGAGCCTATAGCACAGATACGCAGTATTTT